The 4 T cell receptor beta chains given below trace back to one sample, sequenced in a study of Ad26.COV2.S vaccination and SARS-CoV-2 variants. The treatment was: some 20 received Ad26.COV2.S at low or high dose, single or two shots; 5 received placebo; per-sample allocation not given. All samples were drawn on day 63, counting from the first vaccine or placebo injection. The table came from immunoSEQ multiplex PCR; TCRdb's copy has only in-frame clones and leaves some out. Here the sample spans about 680,000 clones, roughly 90% being singletons. Sequencing was performed on peripheral blood, taken in a trial of Ad26.COV2.S vaccine versus placebo. Receptors were obtained from a person aged 18-65 years who received the Ad26.COV2.S COVID-19 vaccine or a placebo.

The V and J genes are TRBV19 and TRBJ1-5; unclear D gene. The germline V gene encodes CDR1 LNHDA and CDR2 SQIVND (reference sequence). Trimming pared 4 bases from V and 1 base from J, leaving 11 bases between. The length of the CDR3 is 15 residues. CDR3 loop: CASSRGEVSNQPQHF. In DNA form, the CDR3 reads TGTGCCAGTAGTAGGGGTGAAGTGAGCAATCAGCCCCAGCATTTT.

This clone has only one observation. The chain is built from TRBV7-9 and TRBJ2-7; 7 bases agree with TRBD1. The CDR3 is 13 amino acids. Germline CDR1 SEHNR, CDR2 FQNEAQ (reference sequence). J gave up 7 bases and V 5 bases, and 8 bases lay outside the gene matches. DNA for the CDR3: TGTGCCAGCAGCCAGGGACAGTTCGGTGAGCAGTACTTC. This translates into CASSQGQFGEQYF.

V is TRBV27 and J is TRBJ2-3; TRBD1 matches at 7 bases. Trimming took 5 bases from V and 7 from J; bases not matched to a gene: 3. This CDR3 is 12 amino acids long. Germline V gene lookup returns CDR1 MNHEY and CDR2 SMNVEV (reference sequence). CDR3 region: CASSKTGYTQYF. DNA of the CDR3: TGTGCCAGCAGTAAGACAGGGTATACGCAGTATTTT.

This rearrangement joins TRBV7-9 to TRBJ2-3; 9 bases are a match to TRBD2. Trimming removed 1 base from V and 4 bases from J; junction bases left unmatched: 9. The CDR3 sequence is 17 residues long. Germline-derived CDR1 and CDR2 are SEHNR and FQNEAQ (reference sequence). The CDR3 spells CASSLVASGAGADTQYF. CDR3 coding DNA: TGTGCCAGCAGCTTAGTGGCTAGCGGGGCCGGCGCAGATACGCAGTATTTT.